Presented here are 26 T cell receptor beta chains from one specimen sequenced in a study of T cell repertoires in aging, cancer and after chemotherapy. TCR beta rearrangements were amplified from peripheral blood genomic DNA. Multiplex touch-down PCR with TRB-A/B primers amplified rearranged V-D-J TRB sequences. TCRdb fed the multiplex PCR reads into MiXCR, producing one record per CDR3 protein. There are 4,900 or so distinct CDR3 sequences in the sample; over 35% occur only once, and 6.8% lies in the top ten. Sequenced input: blood. These receptors were taken from a human donor with a blood cancer.

This sequence joins TRBV6-2 or TRBV6-3 and TRBJ2-1, with 11 bases that match TRBD2. The V gene end was trimmed by 4 bases and the J gene end by 7 bases; junction bases not matched to a gene: 6. Per germline, CDR1 MNHEY and CDR2 SVGEGT. The CDR3 sequence is 15 residues long. The DNA of the CDR3 is TGTGCCAGCAGTTTAGCTAGCGGGGGGTGGAATGAGCAGTTCTTC. Its protein is CASSLASGGWNEQFF.

This clonotype was found a few times. The chain joins TRBV12-3 or TRBV12-4 to TRBJ2-2; either TRBD1 or TRBD2 may fit D (5 bases each). This CDR3 comprises 15 residues. The V end was cut by 2 bases, the J end by 4 bases, with 11 bases between. CDR3: CASSLRGWGTGELFF. The CDR3 coding sequence is TGTGCCAGCAGTTTACGGGGCTGGGGCACCGGGGAGCTGTTTTTT.

A remark on this clonotype: Germline is not matched at one junction end, which may reflect a read error. The V and J genes are TRBV19 and TRBJ2-1; D ambiguous. Germline loops: CDR1 LNHDA, CDR2 SQIVND (reference sequence). This CDR3 has 12 residues. CDR3 sequence: CASSATYNQQFF. CDR3 sequence (DNA): TGTGCCAGTTCGGCTACCTACAATCAGCAGTTCTTC.

This clonotype was counted a few times. This chain joins TRBV12-3 or TRBV12-4 and TRBJ2-3; tentative D call: TRBD2 (5 bases). The CDR3 extends over 15 amino acids. Trimming cost V 4 bases and J 1 base, with 12 bases left between them. DNA for the CDR3: TGTGCCAGCAGTTGGACTGGTCTTGGCACAGATACGCAGTATTTT. It codes for CASSWTGLGTDTQYF.

The J gene is TRBJ2-1, the V gene TRBV12-3 or TRBV12-4; D may be TRBD2 (5 bases). V lost 7 bases, J lost 5 bases, and 15 bases lay in between. The CDR3 loop spans 14 amino acids. The CDR3 here is CASTQSSPNNEQFF. In nucleotides, the CDR3 is TGTGCCAGCACCCAGTCTAGCCCCAACAATGAGCAGTTCTTC.

This clonotype was observed a single time. The rearrangement uses TRBV6-6 and TRBJ1-1; D is perhaps TRBD1 (5 bases). The CDR3 runs to 12 residues. The V end was cut by 10 bases, the J end by 0 bases, with 9 bases between. Germline V gives CDR1 MNHNY, CDR2 SVGAGI (reference sequence). The CDR3 is CATLDMNTEAFF. The CDR3 DNA reads TGTGCCACCCTGGACATGAACACTGAAGCTTTCTTT.

This sequence joins TRBV30 and TRBJ2-1, with 9 positions matching TRBD2. The ends lost 3 bases at V and 4 bases at J; junction bases unmatched: 4. CDR1 and CDR2 from the germline V gene are GTSNPN and SVGIG (reference sequence). This CDR3 has 14 amino acids. The CDR3 here is CAWSRTSGYNEQFF. In nucleotides, the CDR3 is TGTGCCTGGAGCCGCACTAGCGGGTACAATGAGCAGTTCTTC.

CDR3 nucleotide sequence: TGTGCCAGCAGTTCCCCCAGGCGGGGGCAGGATCAGCCCCAGCATTTT. It translates to CASSSPRRGQDQPQHF. This chain connects TRBV6-2 or TRBV6-3 to TRBJ1-5; tentative D call: TRBD1 (6 bases). The CDR3 has 16 residues. V gave up 4 bases and J gave up 5 bases, with 18 bases separating them. CDR1 is MNHEY, CDR2 SVGEGT, per germline.

This clonotype was detected only a few times. The rearrangement uses TRBV7-2 and TRBJ2-5, with D possibly being TRBD1 (6 bases). The CDR3 has 15 residues. Trimming took off 3 bases at V and 0 bases at J, with 11 bases between the two ends. Germline assignment: CDR1 SGHTA and CDR2 FQGNSA. CDR3 nucleotide sequence: TGTGCCAGCAGCTTGACAGGAGACTACCAAGAGACCCAGTACTTC. It yields the protein CASSLTGDYQETQYF.

The gene calls are TRBV19 and TRBJ2-1; D perhaps matches TRBD1 (5 bases). The V gene's germline CDR1 is LNHDA and CDR2 SQIVND (reference sequence). CDR3 length: 15 residues. V lost 5 bases to trimming and J lost 2 bases, with 13 bases between them. CDR3 loop: CASSRQSQAYNEQFF. The CDR3 DNA reads TGTGCCAGTAGTCGACAGAGCCAGGCCTACAATGAGCAGTTCTTC.

The J gene is TRBJ1-5, the V gene TRBV6-6, with 9 bases aligning to TRBD1. The V gene end was trimmed by 8 bases and the J gene end by 0 bases; junction bases not matched to a gene: 5. CDR1 is MNHNY and CDR2 is SVGAGI in the germline V gene (reference sequence). The length of the CDR3 is 15 residues. In DNA, the CDR3 is TGTGCCAGCGAACAGGGGGCTAATAGCAATCAGCCCCAGCATTTT. This sequence encodes CASEQGANSNQPQHF.

This clonotype showed up just a few times. This sequence joins TRBV7-2 and TRBJ2-3, with 11 bases aligning to TRBD2. This CDR3 has 16 amino acids. Trimming removed 3 bases from V and 4 bases from J; junction bases left unmatched: 6. The germline V gene encodes CDR1 SGHTA and CDR2 FQGNSA. The CDR3 here is CASSLRLAGRADTQYF. The CDR3 nucleotides are TGTGCCAGCAGCTTGAGACTAGCGGGGCGGGCAGATACGCAGTATTTT.

This chain connects TRBV20-1 to TRBJ2-5, with 7 bases matching TRBD1. V lost 4 bases and J lost 5; bases outside the gene matches: 7. This CDR3 has 13 amino acids. Germline values: CDR1 DFQATT, CDR2 SNEGSKA (reference sequence). CDR3 in DNA: TGCAGTGCTATATACAGGGGCTCCGAGACCCAGTACTTC. It codes for CSAIYRGSETQYF.

This chain uses TRBV5-4 with TRBJ2-3; TRBD2 agrees at 7 bases. The CDR3 runs to 15 residues. Trimming at V came to 4 bases and at J to 4 bases, leaving 9 bases not matched to a gene. CDR1 is SGHNT and CDR2 is YYREEE in the germline V gene (reference sequence). The chain's CDR3 is CASSVGTKLADTQYF. The CDR3 nucleotides read TGTGCCAGCAGCGTCGGGACTAAGTTAGCAGATACGCAGTATTTT. The full variable domain, its missing parts supplied by reference TRBV5-4 and TRBJ2-3, is ETGVTQSPTHLIKTRGQQVTLRCSSQSGHNTVSWYQQALGQGPQFIFQYYREEENGRGNFPPRFSGLQFPNYSSELNVNALELDDSALYLCASSVGTKLADTQYFGPGTRLTVL.

This clonotype has more than one count but fewer than ten. The chain has TRBV6-1 and TRBJ2-2; the D is unclear. CDR1 is MNHNS, CDR2 SASEGT, per germline. The germline V and J ends were trimmed by 1 base and 1 base, with 10 bases remaining between them. The length of the CDR3 is 16 residues. The CDR3 region has the DNA TGTGCCAGCAGTGAAGAGGGAAGTGTGAACACCGGGGAGCTGTTTTTT. The encoded protein is CASSEEGSVNTGELFF.

This clonotype is deemed large. This chain joins TRBV29-1 and TRBJ2-5, with D possibly TRBD2 on 6 matching bases. Germline V gene lookup returns CDR1 SQVTM and CDR2 ANQGSEA. The V end was cut by 5 bases, the J end by 1 base, with 11 bases between. The CDR3 length is 13 residues. The CDR3 nucleotides are TGCAGCGTTTCGTGGGGGGTCCAAGAGACCCAGTACTTC. The encoded protein is CSVSWGVQETQYF.

The CDR3 nucleotides are TGCAGTGCTAGGCGCCCGGGGCCCTATGTGGCCGAGCAGTACTTC. Translating gives CSARRPGPYVAEQYF. The V and J genes are TRBV20-1 and TRBJ2-7, with D perhaps given as TRBD1 or TRBD2 (5 bases each). The CDR3 extends over 15 amino acids. From germline, CDR1 is DFQATT and CDR2 SNEGSKA (reference sequence). Deletions cut 3 bases from V and 6 bases from J, with 21 bases between.

This clonotype is labeled medium-sized. The CDR3 loop reads CASSTADTQYF. As DNA, the CDR3 is TGTGCCAGTAGTACGGCAGATACGCAGTATTTT. J is TRBJ2-3 and V is TRBV19; D is unclear. The CDR3 extends over 11 amino acids. Germline CDR1 is LNHDA and CDR2 is SQIVND (reference sequence). V lost 4 bases to trimming and J lost 4 bases, with 3 bases between them. Full variable domain (rest looked up from reference TRBV19 and TRBJ2-3): DGGITQSPKYLFRKEGQNVTLSCEQNLNHDAMYWYRQDPGQGLRLIYYSQIVNDFQKGDIAEGYSVSREKKESFPLTVTSAQKNPTAFYLCASSTADTQYFGPGTRLTVL.

This clonotype was picked up a small number of times. This chain uses TRBV7-9 with TRBJ2-1; no clear D gene. Germline V gene data show CDR1 as SEHNR and CDR2 as FQNEAQ (reference sequence). The CDR3 spans 12 residues. V lost 4 bases to trimming and J lost 9 bases, with 10 bases between them. The CDR3, as DNA: TGTGCCAGCAGCTCACACATGATTGAGCAGTTCTTC. Protein: CASSSHMIEQFF.

By sample fraction, this clonotype is large. V is TRBV29-1 and J is TRBJ2-3, with D perhaps being TRBD1 or TRBD2 (5 bases each). V was clipped by 6 bases and J by 5 bases, with 9 bases between them. The CDR3 is 11 residues long. Germline assignment: CDR1 SQVTM and CDR2 ANQGSEA. For the CDR3, the DNA is TGCAGCGTCGGTGGGGGAGATACGCAGTATTTT. Translated: CSVGGGDTQYF.

The sample holds a few counts of this clonotype. This chain connects TRBV6-5 to TRBJ1-5, with unresolved D. Germline V CDR1 and CDR2: MNHEY, SVGAGI. The CDR3 totals 14 residues. The V end was cut by 0 bases, the J end by 6 bases, with 9 bases between. The CDR3: CASSYSNGIQPQHF. CDR3 DNA: TGTGCCAGCAGTTACTCGAACGGGATTCAGCCCCAGCATTTT.

This clonotype was counted only a few times. V and J are TRBV5-1 and TRBJ2-1; no clear D gene. The CDR3 has 15 amino acids. The V gene lost 4 bases and the J gene lost 0 bases, with 11 bases spanning the gap. Germline lookup yields CDR1 SGHRS and CDR2 YFSETQ. The chain's CDR3 is CASSVDASSYNEQFF. The CDR3 bases are TGCGCCAGCAGCGTTGACGCGAGCTCCTACAATGAGCAGTTCTTC. The variable domain in full, completed from reference TRBV5-1 and TRBJ2-1, reads KAGVTQTPRYLIKTRGQQVTLSCSPISGHRSVSWYQQTPGQGLQFLFEYFSETQRNKGNFPGRFSGRQFSNSRSEMNVSTLELGDSALYLCASSVDASSYNEQFFGPGTRLTVL.

This sequence joins TRBV6-1 and TRBJ2-5; the match to TRBD2 covers 9 bases. Trimming cost V 4 bases and J 2 bases; bases outside gene matches: 8. This CDR3 contains 16 residues. Germline V gene sequence: CDR1 MNHNS, CDR2 SASEGT. The CDR3 nucleotides read TGTGCCAGCAGTGGTATTTGGCGGGAGGGGCAAGAGACCCAGTACTTC. Residues: CASSGIWREGQETQYF.

Remarks on this clonotype: A much larger clone differs by one base, so this may be a read error. This CDR3 fails to terminate in the conserved phenylalanine or tryptophan, so it likely reflects a read error. This chain uses TRBV5-4 with TRBJ2-3; D uncertain. The CDR3 is 14 amino acids. Germline lookup yields CDR1 SGHNT and CDR2 YYREEE (reference sequence). Trimming stripped 4 bases from V and 4 bases from J, with 13 bases between. CDR3 sequence: CASSPLESADTQYL. The CDR3 coding sequence is TGTGCCAGCAGCCCTCTCGAGTCCGCAGATACGCAGTATCTT.

This clonotype was counted a few times. The chain uses TRBV12-3 or TRBV12-4 and TRBJ2-1; no definite D call. This CDR3 has 12 residues. Trimming removed 6 bases at V and 7 bases at J, with 10 bases between. CDR3 coding DNA: TGTGCCAGCAGCCGGATGGGTAATGAGCAGTTCTTC. Protein product: CASSRMGNEQFF.

By share, this clonotype counts as medium-sized (0.01 to 0.1%). V gene TRBV15 combines with J gene TRBJ2-2; weak D call: TRBD1 (6 bases). Trimming removed 0 bases at V and 6 bases at J, with 11 bases between. Per germline, CDR1 LNHNV and CDR2 YYDKDF (reference sequence). The CDR3 length is 15 residues. For the CDR3, the DNA is TGTGCCACCAGCAGAGAACAGGGTGGAGCCGGGGAGCTGTTTTTT. This encodes CATSREQGGAGELFF.